This T cell receptor beta chain comes out of a study of OX40 agonist ivuxolimab in advanced cancers. General observations from the study: On average, CD8+ T cells showed a greater number of expanded clones than CD4+.

A note on this clone: Its specificity is unknown.

Here immunoSEQ multiplex PCR was the method, and the copy in TCRdb shows in-frame clones only, minus some. This sample carries approximately 17,000 clones, 70% to 90% of them seen once, and the ten largest clones take roughly 30%. Germline values: CDR1 LGHNA, CDR2 YSLEER. Losses at the gene ends were 4 bases for V and 8 bases for J; bases not matched to a gene: 4. The length of the CDR3 is 14 residues. The clonotype comes from an adult with an advanced solid tumor such as melanoma, head and neck, liver or kidney cancer. Sample: CD4+ or CD8+ T cells sorted from blood, taken in a trial of the OX40 agonist ivuxolimab. This chain uses TRBV4-3 with TRBJ1-6; TRBD1 matches at 8 bases. The CDR3 is CASSLGQGYSPLHF. In DNA form, the CDR3 reads TGCGCCAGCAGCCTAGGACAGGGTTATTCACCCCTCCACTTT.